Below are 4 T cell receptor beta chains sequenced from a single sample in a study of shared clonotypes between healthy human individuals (dated by TCRdb to the early 2020s). CD8 naive samples were obtained by positive selection for CCR7 among CD45RO-negative cells, yielding a CD45RA+CCR7+ population from which TemRA cells were excluded. Libraries were constructed by the immunoSEQ multiplex PCR assay. The table was pulled from immuneACCESS by TCRdb, which kept in-frame rearrangements only. Such tables lose some clones; where checked, under half of the loss comes from unresolved V genes, and the rest has no known cause. For this sample there are more than 2 million clones; just under 95% appear just once. The leading ten clones occupy around 1.8% of the sample. Input material: naive CD8+ T cells from PBMCs. Reading the label with the study, this specimen's cell subset or site is: CD45RA+CCR7+. The receptors were sampled from a man between 18 and 35 years old in good health. Some clones in this sample may be carry-over from other donors' samples.

This sequence joins TRBV7-2 and TRBJ2-2, with TRBD1 matching over 8 bases. The CDR3 sequence is 14 residues long. Germline lookup yields CDR1 SGHTA and CDR2 FQGNSA. V was clipped by 4 bases and J by 3 bases; unmatched bases: 1. The CDR3 reads CASSSDRDTGELFF. The CDR3 bases are TGTGCCAGCAGCTCGGACAGGGACACCGGGGAGCTGTTTTTT.

The chain links TRBV27 to TRBJ2-1, with a tentative D call TRBD1 (6 bases). V was shortened by 6 bases and J by 0 bases, with 12 bases between the two germline ends. CDR3 size: 15 residues. From germline, CDR1 is MNHEY and CDR2 SMNVEV (reference sequence). The CDR3 coding sequence is TGTGCCAGCAGAATGGGGGCTAGCTCCTACAATGAGCAGTTCTTC. It yields the protein CASRMGASSYNEQFF.

This clone has just one count. The chain combines TRBV7-3 with TRBJ2-3, with a tentative D call TRBD1 (6 bases). The V gene lost 6 bases and the J gene lost 5 bases, with 21 bases spanning the gap. The CDR3 is made up of 16 amino acids. Germline CDR1 is SGHTA and CDR2 is FQGTGA. CDR3 in amino acids: CASRLDHTGLGDTQYF. The CDR3 bases are TGTGCCAGCAGACTAGACCACACAGGGCTGGGAGATACGCAGTATTTT.

The chain employs TRBV6-4 and TRBJ2-3; the D gene is possibly TRBD1 (5 bases). The CDR3 covers 13 residues. V was shortened by 6 bases and J by 0 bases, with 7 bases between the two germline ends. Germline CDR1 and CDR2: MRHNA and SNTAGT. CDR3 region: CASRGQSTDTQYF. The CDR3 nucleotides are TGTGCCAGCAGAGGACAAAGCACAGATACGCAGTATTTT.